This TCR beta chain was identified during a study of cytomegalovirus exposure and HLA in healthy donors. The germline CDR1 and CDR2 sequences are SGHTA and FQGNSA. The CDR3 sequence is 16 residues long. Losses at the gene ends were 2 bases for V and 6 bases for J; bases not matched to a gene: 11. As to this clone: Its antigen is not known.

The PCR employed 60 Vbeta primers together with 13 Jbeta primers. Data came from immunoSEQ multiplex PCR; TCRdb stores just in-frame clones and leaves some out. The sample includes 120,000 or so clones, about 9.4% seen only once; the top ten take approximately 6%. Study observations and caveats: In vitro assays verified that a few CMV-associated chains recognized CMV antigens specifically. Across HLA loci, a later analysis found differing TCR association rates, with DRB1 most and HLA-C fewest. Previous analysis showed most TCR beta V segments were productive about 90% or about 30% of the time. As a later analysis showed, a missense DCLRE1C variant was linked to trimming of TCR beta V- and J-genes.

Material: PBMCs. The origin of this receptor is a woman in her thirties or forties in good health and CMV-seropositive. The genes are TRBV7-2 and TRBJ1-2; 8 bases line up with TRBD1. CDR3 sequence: CASSLSRVQGANGYTF. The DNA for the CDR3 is TGTGCCAGCAGCTTAAGTCGAGTCCAGGGGGCGAATGGCTACACCTTC. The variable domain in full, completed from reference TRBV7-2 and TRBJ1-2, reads GAGVSQSPSNKVTEKGKDVELRCDPISGHTALYWYRQSLGQGLEFLIYFQGNSAPDKSGLPSDRFSAERTGGSVSTLTIQRTQQEDSAVYLCASSLSRVQGANGYTFGSGTRLTVV.